The next 10 T cell receptor beta chains were all read from a single sample in a study of PD-1 blockade in classical Hodgkin lymphoma. Assay: immunoSEQ multiplex PCR; the TCRdb copy retains only in-frame clones and omits some. The sample contains about 110,000 clones, 70% to 90% of which appear only once. Every single patient, without exception, relapsed after autologous stem cell transplantation, and brentuximab vedotin exposure varied. The sequencing here drew on peripheral blood mononuclear cells (PBMCs), taken before the second cycle of nivolumab. The receptors stem from a human donor with classical Hodgkin lymphoma.

The CDR3 nucleotides read TGCGCCAGCAGCCAAGAGTTATTTGGGGTACGGGAAATGGTAACAGATACGCAGTATTTT. Protein: CASSQELFGVREMVTDTQYF. The chain couples TRBV4-3 to TRBJ2-3; possibly TRBD2 for D (5 bases). This CDR3 contains 20 residues. In germline, CDR1 is LGHNA, CDR2 YSLEER. Trimming stripped 0 bases from V and 3 bases from J, with 25 bases between.

The V gene is TRBV7-2, the J gene TRBJ2-1; maybe TRBD2 (5 bases). The germline CDR1 and CDR2 sequences are SGHTA and FQGNSA. This CDR3 region has 15 residues. V lost 5 bases and J lost 6, with 17 bases in between. The CDR3 nucleotides read TGTGCCAGCAGCCCCCCCGGAGCGGTACGCAATGAGCAGTTCTTC. This encodes CASSPPGAVRNEQFF.

This clone appeared a single time. This chain connects TRBV23-1 to TRBJ2-7; D is tentatively TRBD1 or TRBD2 (6 bases each). TRBV23-1 is an open reading frame whose function is uncertain. The CDR3 consists of 16 residues. The V and J ends lost 0 bases and 2 bases respectively, with 14 bases between them. The CDR3 protein is CASSQSSGGDAYEQYF. The CDR3 nucleotides are TGCGCCAGCAGTCAATCGTCCGGGGGCGACGCCTACGAGCAGTACTTC.

The V gene is TRBV30, the J gene TRBJ2-2; perhaps TRBD1 as D (6 bases). This CDR3 has 12 residues. Germline V gene lookup returns CDR1 GTSNPN and CDR2 SVGIG (reference sequence). CDR3 residues: CGAGVNTGELFF. The DNA of the CDR3 is TGTGGGGCAGGGGTGAACACCGGGGAGCTGTTTTTT.

This chain joins TRBV7-9 and TRBJ1-5, with 8 nucleotides matching TRBD1. The CDR3 covers 19 residues. V dropped 5 bases and J dropped 1; count of bases not matched to a gene: 16. The germline CDR1 and CDR2 sequences are SEHNR and FQNEAQ (reference sequence). The CDR3 sequence is CASSTDKRTGTVSNQPQHF. The CDR3 nucleotides are TGTGCCAGCAGCACGGATAAGAGGACAGGGACTGTAAGCAATCAGCCCCAGCATTTT.

J is TRBJ2-5 and V is TRBV7-2; no reliable D call. V was pared by 1 base and J by 4 bases, with 7 bases between. Germline V gene data show CDR1 as SGHTA and CDR2 as FQGNSA. CDR3 size: 13 residues. The CDR3 here is CASSLVFSETQYF. The CDR3 bases are TGTGCCAGCAGCTTAGTTTTTTCAGAGACCCAGTACTTC.

The genes are TRBV28 and TRBJ1-1, with D unclear. V lost 2 bases to trimming and J lost 5 bases, with 12 bases between them. Germline V gives CDR1 MDHEN, CDR2 SYDVKM. The CDR3 extends over 14 amino acids. The CDR3 nucleotides read TGTGCCAGCAGTTTACTCCTGGGGTGGACTGAAGCTTTCTTT. This translates into CASSLLLGWTEAFF. Full variable domain (rest looked up from reference TRBV28 and TRBJ1-1): DVKVTQSSRYLVKRTGEKVFLECVQDMDHENMFWYRQDPGLGLRLIYFSYDVKMKEKGDIPEGYSVSREKKERFSLILESASTNQTSMYLCASSLLLGWTEAFFGQGTRLTVV.

The chain joins TRBV5-1 to TRBJ2-3; possible D gene TRBD1, 5 bases. CDR1 SGHRS and CDR2 YFSETQ come from the germline V gene. The CDR3 length is 13 residues. The ends were cut back, 3 bases at V and 6 bases at J, with 11 bases in the middle. DNA for the CDR3: TGCGCCAGCAGCTCGGAAGGGGTGGATACGCAGTATTTT. Translated, it gives CASSSEGVDTQYF.

This chain links TRBV19 with TRBJ2-7, with 7 bases aligning to TRBD2. J gave up 2 bases and V 5 bases, and 6 bases lay outside the gene matches. The CDR3 has 14 amino acids. CDR1 LNHDA and CDR2 SQIVND come from the germline V gene (reference sequence). The CDR3 region is CASSPQRGPYEQYF. The CDR3 nucleotides are TGTGCCAGTAGTCCGCAGCGGGGACCCTACGAGCAGTACTTC.

The rearrangement uses TRBV27 and TRBJ1-2; D possibly corresponds to TRBD1 (5 bases). The germline V and J ends were trimmed by 5 bases and 10 bases, with 14 bases remaining between them. This CDR3 spans 12 amino acids. Germline V gene lookup returns CDR1 MNHEY and CDR2 SMNVEV (reference sequence). CDR3 in amino acids: CASSPPTGTYTF. The CDR3 DNA sequence: TGTGCCAGCAGTCCACCCACCGGGACCTACACCTTC.